This is a list of T cell receptor beta chains from one sample in a study of a mutant IDH1 vaccine in newly diagnosed glioma. The table came from immunoSEQ multiplex PCR; TCRdb's copy has only in-frame clones and leaves some out. In the table there are 85,000 to 100,000 clones, about four fifths of which are singletons. Material: PBMCs, obtained from a glioma patient treated with radiotherapy, temozolomide or both. The receptor set was obtained from a man in his forties or fifties with glioma. Each CDR3 is given with its conserved first and last residue. D genes are given only for firm matches. Expanded clones are given a class, and other clones once, few, many or no size at all.

J | D | V | length | size | DNA | CDR3
TRBJ2-6 | . | TRBV6-4 | 15 | . | TGTGCCAGCAGCGGGGAGAGCTCTGGGGCCAACGTCCTGACTTTC | CASSGESSGANVLTF
TRBJ2-6 | TRBD1 | TRBV4-2 | 22 | once | TGTGCCAGCAGCCAATTAACAACGGGACAGGGACTCGCTAGCTCTGGGGCCAACGTCCTGACTTTC | CASSQLTTGQGLASSGANVLTF
TRBJ1-4 | . | TRBV6-4 | 20 | . | TGTGCCAGCAGTGACTCACGGGGTGGGGCGCATCTAGGGACTAATGAAAAACTGTTTTTT | CASSDSRGGAHLGTNEKLFF
TRBJ1-6 | . | TRBV6-4 | 13 | . | TGTGCCAGCAGTGACTCGAACAATTCACCCCTCCACTTT | CASSDSNNSPLHF
TRBJ2-4 | TRBD1 | TRBV28 | 13 | . | TGTGCCAGCAGACTGACAGGGGAAAACATTCAGTACTTC | CASRLTGENIQYF
TRBJ1-1 | . | TRBV13 | 18 | . | TGTGCCAGCAGCTTCGAGTCGGGGAGCATATCCATGAACACTGAAGCTTTCTTT | CASSFESGSISMNTEAFF
TRBJ1-3 | TRBD1 | TRBV7-2 | 16 | few | TGTGCCAGCAGGGACGACAGGGGGTTCTCTGGAAACACCATATATTTT | CASRDDRGFSGNTIYF
TRBJ1-2 | . | TRBV28 | 13 | . | TGTGCCAGCAGTTTAGAACAGTTCTATGGCTACACCTTC | CASSLEQFYGYTF
TRBJ1-1 | . | TRBV28 | 16 | . | TGTGCCAGCAGTCCCCGTAGTTTTGGAGGAGGCACTGAAGCTTTCTTT | CASSPRSFGGGTEAFF
TRBJ1-5 | TRBD1 | TRBV19 | 14 | . | TGTGCCAGTAGCCTGGGACAGAACAATCAGCCCCAGCATTTT | CASSLGQNNQPQHF
TRBJ1-5 | . | TRBV27 | 14 | . | TGTGCCAGCAGTTTAAAGTGGGGGGATCAGCCCCAGCATTTT | CASSLKWGDQPQHF
TRBJ2-1 | . | TRBV14 | 12 | once | TGTGCCAGCAGCCAAGAATGGCGGAGTTGGTTCTTC | CASSQEWRSWFF
TRBJ1-1 | . | TRBV6-5 | 13 | few | TGTGCCAGCAGTTACGGGGCAGGGTGGGTAGCTTTCTTT | CASSYGAGWVAFF
TRBJ2-1 | . | TRBV7-2 | 15 | . | TGTGCCAGCAGCCTGCAGAAAACCTCCTACAATGAGCAGTTCTTC | CASSLQKTSYNEQFF
TRBJ1-2 | . | TRBV7-2 | 15 | . | TGTGCCAGCAGCTTAGTACAGGGAGGGATCTATGGCTACACCTTC | CASSLVQGGIYGYTF
TRBJ1-5 | TRBD1 | TRBV5-1 | 14 | few | TGCGCCAGCAGCTTGGCAGGGGGCCATCAGCCCCAGCATTTT | CASSLAGGHQPQHF
TRBJ1-6 | . | TRBV30 | 13 | few | TGTGCCCGCCAAAGGGCCCAGGGTTCACCCCTCCACTTT | CARQRAQGSPLHF
TRBJ2-6 | TRBD1 | TRBV28 | 13 | . | TGTGCCAGCAGTACAGGGGCACCCCTACTCCTGACTTTC | CASSTGAPLLLTF
TRBJ2-1 | . | TRBV5-4 | 16 | . | TGTGCCAGCAGCCAAGATTGGCGAGGTTACTACAATGAGCAGTTCTTC | CASSQDWRGYYNEQFF
TRBJ1-2 | . | TRBV6-5 | 14 | . | TGTGCCAGCAGTTACGATCCAGTTAACTATGGCTACACCTTC | CASSYDPVNYGYTF
TRBJ1-3 | . | TRBV9 | 16 | . | TGTGCCAGCAGCCTCAGCTCCGGGACGTCCGGAAACACCATATATTTT | CASSLSSGTSGNTIYF
TRBJ1-1 | . | TRBV28 | 13 | . | TGTGCCAGCAGCTTGGATGGCTCTACTGAAGCTTTCTTT | CASSLDGSTEAFF
TRBJ1-1 | . | TRBV7-2 | 12 | . | TGTGCCAGCAGCCTCATGAACACTGAAGCTTTCTTT | CASSLMNTEAFF